The T cell receptor beta chain under discussion was sequenced for a study of vaccination effects on CD4 cells after COVID-19. Study details: Two-dose vaccination with either BNT162b2 or mRNA-1273 was given to the participants.

This clone has more than one count but fewer than ten. As yet, its antigen is unknown. The V end lost 5 bases, the J end lost 0 bases, and 8 bases lay between the germline ends. Germline V gene data show CDR1 as SNHLY and CDR2 as FYNNEI. The CDR3 sequence is 13 residues long. Only in-frame clones appear in the TCRdb table, and some are missing; sequencing was by immunoSEQ multiplex PCR. The sample holds tens of thousands of clones, more than 65% seen once. General study findings and limits: Marked clonal contraction of both clone types appeared late after vaccination.

ViraFEST used viral peptide pools to expand antigen-specific CD4+ T cells before sequencing. Culturing for more than eight days preceded CD4+ T cell isolation. None of the vaccinated had previously contracted SARS-CoV-2, and their nucleocapsid antibodies tested negative. Cultures had half their medium replaced with IL-2 medium on days 3 and 7. This TCR derives from a human donor who received a COVID-19 vaccine. The gene calls are TRBV2 and TRBJ2-7; weak D call: TRBD1 (5 bases). The sequenced sample was CD4+ T cells from PBMCs cultured with HCoV-NL63 spike peptides, obtained before COVID-19 vaccination. The CDR3, as DNA: TGTGCCAGCAGTTGGCAGGGCTCCTACGAGCAGTACTTC. Translation gives CASSWQGSYEQYF.